These 22 T cell receptor beta chains share one sample of origin, sequenced in a study of identical twins' blood T cells. TCRdb re-derived calls from the 5' RACE reads in MiXCR, one entry per CDR3 protein. This table holds hundreds of thousands of distinct CDR3 sequences, roughly 31% found once. Sample: PBMCs. The receptors originated from a woman aged 18-49 years in good health.

This clonotype has at least ten counts. The chain has TRBV9 and TRBJ1-3; 8 bases are a match to TRBD1. Germline V gene sequence: CDR1 SGDLS, CDR2 YYNGEE. J lost 0 bases, V lost 3 bases, and 5 bases had no gene match. The CDR3 loop spans 16 amino acids. In DNA, the CDR3 is TGTGCCAGCAGCGCGTACAGGGGGACCTCTGGAAACACCATATATTTT. Its translation is CASSAYRGTSGNTIYF.

V and J are TRBV27 and TRBJ2-1; D remains ambiguous. The V and J ends lost 7 bases and 5 bases respectively, with 12 bases between them. The CDR3 runs 13 residues. Germline V CDR1 and CDR2: MNHEY, SMNVEV (reference sequence). The CDR3 protein is CASKRGRNNEQFF. The DNA for the CDR3 is TGTGCCAGCAAGAGAGGCCGGAACAATGAGCAGTTCTTC.

V and J are TRBV7-2 and TRBJ2-1, with 11 bases aligning to TRBD2. This CDR3 comprises 16 residues. Per germline, CDR1 SGHTA and CDR2 FQGNSA. V lost 7 bases, J lost 7 bases, and 12 bases stayed unmatched. CDR3 protein: CASIFLAGGPFNEQFF. The CDR3 nucleotides are TGTGCCAGCATCTTTTTAGCGGGAGGGCCTTTTAATGAGCAGTTCTTC.

Many counts were recorded for this clonotype. In nucleotides, the CDR3 is TGTGCCAGCAGTTACGACAGAACCCTGAACACTGAAGCTTTCTTT. Its translation is CASSYDRTLNTEAFF. V usage is TRBV6-5 and J usage is TRBJ1-1; TRBD1 might be the D (5 bases). CDR3 length: 15 residues. Germline V lookup: CDR1 MNHEY, CDR2 SVGAGI. The V end lost 2 bases, the J end lost 0 bases, and 10 bases lay between the germline ends.

This clonotype was found a few times. The rearrangement joins TRBV12-5 to TRBJ2-2; 7 bases are a match to TRBD1. Trimming at V came to 6 bases and at J to 5 bases, leaving 6 bases not matched to a gene. Germline lookup yields CDR1 LGHNT and CDR2 FRNRAP. This CDR3 has 14 amino acids. The CDR3 region is CASGKTGVTGELFF. DNA of the CDR3: TGTGCTAGTGGGAAAACAGGGGTTACCGGGGAGCTGTTTTTT.

In this sample, this clonotype turned up a few times. V is TRBV5-1 and J is TRBJ1-1, with D uncertain. The V end was cut by 5 bases, the J end by 3 bases, with 11 bases between. This CDR3 is built from 13 residues. In germline, CDR1 is SGHRS, CDR2 YFSETQ. The chain's CDR3 is CASRSTEDTEAFF. CDR3 DNA sequence: TGCGCCAGCAGGTCGACGGAGGACACTGAAGCTTTCTTT.

V and J are TRBV6-5 and TRBJ1-2, with a weak D call TRBD1 (5 bases). Germline V lookup: CDR1 MNHEY, CDR2 SVGAGI. This CDR3 contains 16 residues. Trimming took off 2 bases at V and 4 bases at J, with 17 bases between the two ends. The CDR3 sequence is CASSYQPTTGTYGYTF. The DNA for the CDR3 is TGTGCCAGCAGTTACCAACCTACTACGGGGACCTATGGCTACACCTTC.

The V gene is TRBV12-3 or TRBV12-4, the J gene TRBJ2-3; 8 bases map to TRBD2. This CDR3 spans 13 amino acids. The V and J ends lost 8 bases and 8 bases, in that order; junction bases with no gene match: 9. Here the CDR3 DNA reads TGTGCCAGCCGACGGCGGGAGGTCGGTACGCAGTATTTT. It yields the protein CASRRREVGTQYF.

This clonotype was seen a handful of times. The J gene is TRBJ2-1, the V gene TRBV5-1, with D unclear. Between the trimmed V and J ends, which lost 0 bases and 9 bases, there was a span of 13 bases. The CDR3 contains 14 residues. Looked up from germline, CDR1 is SGHRS and CDR2 is YFSETQ. CDR3 coding DNA: TGCGCCAGCAGCTTGGCCTTAACAAATTCTGAGCAGTTCTTC. Residues: CASSLALTNSEQFF.

The genes are TRBV4-1 and TRBJ1-2, with a tentative D call TRBD1 (5 bases). Trimming removed 1 base from V and 4 bases from J, with 19 bases in between. Germline values: CDR1 MGHRA, CDR2 YSYEKL. The CDR3 is 17 residues long. The CDR3 loop reads CASSQGRSNSGSYGYTF. In DNA, the CDR3 is TGCGCCAGCAGCCAAGGCCGATCGAACTCAGGGTCCTATGGCTACACCTTC.

This clonotype was detected a few times. This chain joins TRBV19 and TRBJ2-3; no firm D call. This CDR3 spans 11 amino acids. V dropped 9 bases and J dropped 4 bases, with 8 bases sitting between them. Germline V gene lookup returns CDR1 LNHDA and CDR2 SQIVND (reference sequence). In DNA, the CDR3 is TGTGCCAGCGGTAGCCCAGATACGCAGTATTTT. Its translation is CASGSPDTQYF.

Only a few counts were recorded for this clonotype. V gene TRBV29-1 combines with J gene TRBJ1-1; D possibly corresponds to TRBD1 (6 bases). The CDR3 length is 12 residues. Trimming removed 3 bases from V and 6 bases from J, with 11 bases in between. CDR1 SQVTM and CDR2 ANQGSEA come from the germline V gene. The CDR3 nucleotides read TGCAGCGTTGAGAGCGGGACATCTGAAGCTTTCTTT. This codes for CSVESGTSEAFF.

This clonotype was recorded at least ten times. The chain employs TRBV9 and TRBJ1-1; weak D call: TRBD1 (6 bases). The CDR3 consists of 17 residues. V was clipped by 3 bases and J by 6 bases, with 24 bases between them. The germline V gene has CDR1 SGDLS and CDR2 YYNGEE. Here the CDR3 reads CASSAQKGGGSVAEAFF. CDR3 DNA: TGTGCCAGCAGCGCCCAAAAGGGGGGGGGCTCAGTGGCTGAAGCTTTCTTT.

This clonotype has only a few counts. The chain combines TRBV9 with TRBJ2-2, with TRBD1 matching over 7 bases. Germline CDR1 SGDLS, CDR2 YYNGEE. The V segment lost 0 bases and the J segment 4 bases; nucleotides outside the gene matches: 9. The CDR3 is made up of 17 amino acids. CDR3 in amino acids: CASSVVRGTALTGELFF. CDR3 bases: TGTGCCAGCAGCGTAGTAAGGGGGACAGCCCTCACCGGGGAGCTGTTTTTT.

The gene calls are TRBV2 and TRBJ2-7; the D is unclear. Trimming pared 4 bases from V and 2 bases from J, leaving 12 bases between. The CDR3 contains 14 residues. Germline lookup yields CDR1 SNHLY and CDR2 FYNNEI. The CDR3 DNA reads TGTGCCAGCAGTGTTCGACCTCTCCCCTACGAGCAGTACTTC. It codes for CASSVRPLPYEQYF.

This clonotype was seen a handful of times. The rearrangement uses TRBV4-3 and TRBJ1-4; weak D call: TRBD1 (6 bases). The CDR3 consists of 16 residues. The V end was cut by 0 bases, the J end by 2 bases, with 10 bases between. Germline CDR1 reads LGHNA; CDR2 reads YSLEER. CDR3 in amino acids: CASSQDFQGTNEKLFF. The CDR3 nucleotides are TGCGCCAGCAGCCAAGATTTTCAGGGGACTAATGAAAAACTGTTTTTT.

The chain's CDR3 is CASSSPGTGGRAEQYF. Written as DNA, the CDR3 is TGTGCCAGCAGTTCCCCAGGGACAGGGGGTAGGGCCGAGCAGTACTTC. V and J are TRBV12-3 or TRBV12-4 and TRBJ2-7, with 11 bases that match TRBD1. Trimming cost V 4 bases and J 6 bases; bases outside gene matches: 11. CDR3 length: 16 residues.

In this sample, this clonotype turned up a few times. The chain is built from TRBV29-1 and TRBJ2-1; 11 bases are shared with TRBD2. With V trimmed by 8 bases and J by 8 bases, 8 bases remained unmatched. CDR3 size: 13 residues. Germline lookup yields CDR1 SQVTM and CDR2 ANQGSEA. The CDR3: CSLTSGSYYEQFF. The CDR3 bases are TGCAGCCTAACTAGCGGGAGTTATTATGAGCAGTTCTTC.

For this clonotype: A clone one base away is much larger, so this may be a read error. V usage is TRBV10-3 and J usage is TRBJ1-1; D might be TRBD1 (5 bases). V lost 7 bases and J 2 bases, leaving 11 bases between the germline ends. CDR1 is ENHRY, CDR2 SYGVKD, per germline. The CDR3 length is 13 residues. CDR3 nucleotide sequence: TGTGCCATCACTGGGACCGGCAACACTGAAGCTTTCTTT. It encodes CAITGTGNTEAFF.

This clonotype was seen more than once but under ten times. This could be a read error, since a much larger clone is one nucleotide away. The chain links TRBV20-1 to TRBJ2-7; 9 bases line up with TRBD2. V lost 4 bases and J lost 6; bases outside the gene matches: 10. The CDR3 runs 14 residues. Germline V CDR1 and CDR2: DFQATT, SNEGSKA (reference sequence). This CDR3 reads CSAIEVAGALEQYF. The DNA for the CDR3 is TGCAGTGCTATAGAGGTAGCGGGAGCACTCGAGCAGTACTTC.

Worth noting for this clonotype: Given a much more abundant clone one base away, this may be a read error. The chain couples TRBV30 to TRBJ1-5; D is unresolved. The V gene lost 5 bases and the J gene lost 4 bases, with 9 bases spanning the gap. The CDR3 is 12 amino acids. Germline V gene data show CDR1 as GTSNPN and CDR2 as SVGIG (reference sequence). The CDR3 DNA reads TGTGCCTGGGGTGCTGGGAATCAGCCCCAGCATTTT. This codes for CAWGAGNQPQHF.

V and J are TRBV3-1 and TRBJ1-1; D may be TRBD1 (5 bases). This CDR3 spans 15 amino acids. Germline CDR1 LGHDT, CDR2 YNNKEL (reference sequence). The V end was cut by 0 bases, the J end by 5 bases, with 13 bases between. The chain's CDR3 is CASSQEGGGGTEAFF. CDR3 nucleotide sequence: TGTGCCAGCAGCCAAGAGGGGGGTGGGGGTACTGAAGCTTTCTTT. The whole variable domain, filled in from reference TRBV3-1 and TRBJ1-1, reads DTAVSQTPKYLVTQMGNDKSIKCEQNLGHDTMYWYKQDSKKFLKIMFSYNNKELIINETVPNRFSPKSPDKAHLNLHINSLELGDSAVYFCASSQEGGGGTEAFFGQGTRLTVV.